This T cell receptor (beta chain) stems from a study of spatial heterogeneity in lung cancer. About the study: Detection consistently captured more beta-chain sequences than alpha-chain sequences.

TCRdb processed the 5' RACE reads anew with MiXCR; each CDR3 protein has one entry. The profile shows around 100,000 distinct CDR3 sequences, 10% to 13% of them singletons. There are a few counts of this clonotype. Its antigen is currently unknown. This CDR3 has 20 residues. The ends lost 2 bases at V and 3 bases at J; junction bases unmatched: 18. Germline V gene sequence: CDR1 SGHVS, CDR2 FNYEAQ. As to time point: blood at routine non-recurrence follow-up after resection. Overall study results and limits: TCRs found ubiquitously expanded in tumor appeared in blood more at resection than at follow-up.

The input for sequencing was PBMCs, taken at follow-up. The receptor's source is a female donor with early-stage non-small cell lung cancer. V and J are TRBV7-6 and TRBJ2-7; TRBD2 agrees at 11 bases. CDR3 residues: CASSLMLRLAGPPQDYEQYV. In nucleotides, the CDR3 is TGTGCCAGCAGCTTAATGCTTCGACTAGCGGGACCCCCTCAAGACTACGAGCAGTACGTC.